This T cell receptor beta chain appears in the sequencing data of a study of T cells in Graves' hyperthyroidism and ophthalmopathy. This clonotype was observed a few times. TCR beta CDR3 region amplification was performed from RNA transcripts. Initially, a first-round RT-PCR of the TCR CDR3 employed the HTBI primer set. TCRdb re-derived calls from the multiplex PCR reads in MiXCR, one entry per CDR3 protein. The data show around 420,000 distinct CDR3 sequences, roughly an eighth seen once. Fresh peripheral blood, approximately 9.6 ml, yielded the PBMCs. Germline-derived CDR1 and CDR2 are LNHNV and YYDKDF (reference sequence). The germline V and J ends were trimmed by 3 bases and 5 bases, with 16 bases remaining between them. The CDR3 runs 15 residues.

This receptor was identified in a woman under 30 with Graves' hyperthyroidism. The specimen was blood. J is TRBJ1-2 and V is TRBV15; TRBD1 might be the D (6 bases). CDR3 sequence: CATSSRQVLRYGYTF. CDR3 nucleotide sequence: TGTGCCACCAGCAGCCGACAGGTTTTGAGATATGGCTACACCTTC. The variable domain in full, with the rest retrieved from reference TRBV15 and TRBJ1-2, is DAMVIQNPRYQVTQFGKPVTLSCSQTLNHNVMYWYQQKSSQAPKLLFHYYDKDFNNEADTPDNFQSRRPNTSFCFLDIRSPGLGDTAMYLCATSSRQVLRYGYTFGSGTRLTVV.